Below, 18 T cell receptor beta chains from the same sample are listed, as sequenced in a study of identical twins. TCRdb analysed the 5' RACE reads with MiXCR anew, one entry per CDR3 protein. Here the sample spans 500,000 to 550,000 distinct CDR3 sequences, 20% to 25% being singletons. Another study also made use of these data, one on yellow fever vaccine responses in identical twins.

The specimen sequenced was CD4+ T cells sorted from blood. The receptors come from a woman aged 18-35 years in good health.

This clonotype has only a few counts. This chain uses TRBV12-3 or TRBV12-4 with TRBJ2-7; the D is unclear. Trimming pared 3 bases from V and 2 bases from J, leaving 11 bases between. The CDR3 sequence is 14 residues long. CDR3 nucleotides: TGTGCCAGCAGTTTTGCTCTCGTCCCCTACGAGCAGTACTTC. This translates into CASSFALVPYEQYF.

This clonotype was counted only a few times. The chain uses TRBV20-1 and TRBJ2-2; D not certain. The V and J ends lost 1 base and 10 bases respectively, with 10 bases between them. CDR3 length: 12 residues. Germline V gene lookup returns CDR1 DFQATT and CDR2 SNEGSKA (reference sequence). The DNA for the CDR3 is TGCAGTGCTAGAGGGCAGGTTAAGGAGCTGTTTTTT. Translation: CSARGQVKELFF.

The chain recombines TRBV15 with TRBJ1-6, with TRBD1 as a possible D gene (5 bases). Per germline, CDR1 LNHNV and CDR2 YYDKDF (reference sequence). With 0 bases removed from V and 9 bases from J, the gap between germline ends came to 15 bases. The CDR3 extends over 16 amino acids. The DNA for the CDR3 is TGTGCCACCAGCAGAGACTTCACAGTAAGGGGTTCACCCCTCCACTTT. Its protein product is CATSRDFTVRGSPLHF. The full variable domain, its missing parts supplied by reference TRBV15 and TRBJ1-6, is DAMVIQNPRYQVTQFGKPVTLSCSQTLNHNVMYWYQQKSSQAPKLLFHYYDKDFNNEADTPDNFQSRRPNTSFCFLDIRSPGLGDTAMYLCATSRDFTVRGSPLHFGNGTRLTVT.

This clonotype turned up a few times. The gene calls are TRBV7-9 and TRBJ2-2; D call uncertain. CDR1 and CDR2 (germline): SEHNR, FQNEAQ (reference sequence). V was cut by 5 bases and J by 2 bases, with 12 bases left in between. The CDR3 is made up of 15 amino acids. The CDR3 DNA sequence: TGTGCCAGCAGCCGTAGAGACCTCAACACCGGGGAGCTGTTTTTT. This translates into CASSRRDLNTGELFF.

This rearrangement joins TRBV6-1 to TRBJ2-1; TRBD1 matches 10 bases. The germline CDR1 and CDR2 sequences are MNHNS and SASEGT. Trimming cost V 6 bases and J 6 bases; bases outside gene matches: 8. CDR3 length equals 15 residues. As DNA, the CDR3 is TGTGCCAGCAGGGAGGGGACAGGGGACTTCAATGAGCAGTTCTTC. Encoded protein: CASREGTGDFNEQFF.

This clonotype was counted a few times. The J gene is TRBJ1-1, the V gene TRBV20-1, with D hard to call. The CDR3 contains 10 residues. V dropped 4 bases and J dropped 8 bases, with 8 bases sitting between them. Germline values: CDR1 DFQATT, CDR2 SNEGSKA (reference sequence). CDR3 protein: CSATRSEAFF. The CDR3 nucleotides read TGCAGTGCTACCCGTTCGGAAGCTTTCTTT.

V is TRBV7-8 and J is TRBJ1-1; D may be TRBD1 (5 bases). This CDR3 is built from 17 residues. Germline CDR1 reads SGHVS; CDR2 reads FQNEAQ. The V end lost 3 bases, the J end lost 1 base, and 18 bases lay between the germline ends. The CDR3 DNA sequence: TGTGCCAGCAGCTTGGACCGGAAGGGGTGGACGAACACTGAAGCTTTCTTT. Its translation: CASSLDRKGWTNTEAFF.

The chain carries TRBV25-1 and TRBJ2-2; a possible D gene is TRBD1 (6 bases). Germline CDR1 and CDR2: MGHDK and SYGVNS. The CDR3 is 16 residues long. With 5 bases removed from V and 1 base from J, the gap between germline ends came to 14 bases. In DNA, the CDR3 is TGTGCCAGCAGTACCCAAGGACAGAAGAACACCGGGGAGCTGTTTTTT. Translated: CASSTQGQKNTGELFF.

The chain is built from TRBV9 and TRBJ1-4; unclear D gene. Germline values: CDR1 SGDLS, CDR2 YYNGEE. Deletions cut 0 bases from V and 3 bases from J, with 9 bases between. The CDR3 extends over 15 amino acids. CDR3 DNA sequence: TGTGCCAGCAGCGTAGGGTATGGTCCTAATGAAAAACTGTTTTTT. It is translated as CASSVGYGPNEKLFF.

This rearrangement joins TRBV7-9 to TRBJ2-7; a possible D gene is TRBD2 (6 bases). The V and J ends lost 8 bases and 0 bases respectively, with 14 bases between them. The germline V gene encodes CDR1 SEHNR and CDR2 FQNEAQ (reference sequence). The CDR3 has 14 amino acids. The CDR3 sequence is CASEISGDSYEQYF. Written as DNA, the CDR3 is TGTGCCAGCGAGATTAGCGGTGACTCCTACGAGCAGTACTTC.

The genes are TRBV10-3 and TRBJ2-5; D possibly matches TRBD1 or TRBD2 (5 bases each). Germline loops: CDR1 ENHRY, CDR2 SYGVKD. The V gene lost 11 bases and the J gene lost 1 base, with 11 bases spanning the gap. This CDR3 has 12 amino acids. CDR3 sequence: CALGDPQETQYF. The CDR3 region has the DNA TGTGCCCTAGGGGACCCCCAAGAGACCCAGTACTTC.

This clonotype was counted between two and nine times. The gene calls are TRBV20-1 and TRBJ2-1; no clear D gene. Trimming shortened V by 6 bases and J by 10 bases, and 13 bases separated the two germline ends. CDR1 and CDR2 from the germline V gene are DFQATT and SNEGSKA (reference sequence). The CDR3 has 11 amino acids. As DNA, the CDR3 is TGCAGTGCCAAGTGGGGTCCAGAGCAGTTCTTC. Translating it yields CSAKWGPEQFF.

The chain combines TRBV27 with TRBJ1-5, with D possibly matching TRBD1 (6 bases). CDR3 length: 13 amino acids. Germline V gene lookup returns CDR1 MNHEY and CDR2 SMNVEV (reference sequence). Trimming stripped 4 bases from V and 7 bases from J, with 11 bases between. The CDR3 loop reads CASSSERGQPQHF. For the CDR3, the DNA is TGTGCCAGCAGTTCAGAGAGGGGGCAGCCCCAGCATTTT.

The V call is TRBV5-6, the J call TRBJ1-1, with D unclear. The V gene lost 0 bases and the J gene lost 0 bases, with 9 bases spanning the gap. Germline values: CDR1 SGHDT, CDR2 YYEEEE. The CDR3 spans 15 residues. The CDR3 protein is CASSLELRMNTEAFF. For the CDR3, the DNA is TGTGCCAGCAGCTTGGAACTTCGAATGAACACTGAAGCTTTCTTT.

This clonotype was counted between two and nine times. The chain employs TRBV10-2 and TRBJ2-1; 14 positions match TRBD2. Germline trimming cut 4 bases from V and 0 bases from J; bases unmatched to any gene: 11. Per the germline V gene, CDR1 is WSHSY and CDR2 is SAAADI. CDR3 length equals 20 residues. CDR3 sequence reads: CASSGLRTSGRLSSYNEQFF. The CDR3 DNA reads as TGCGCCAGCAGTGGGCTGAGGACTAGCGGGAGGCTTAGCTCCTACAATGAGCAGTTCTTC.

This rearrangement joins TRBV29-1 to TRBJ2-2; D may correspond to TRBD1 or TRBD2 (5 bases each). Deletions cut 6 bases from V and 1 base from J, with 18 bases between. CDR3 length: 16 amino acids. Germline V lookup: CDR1 SQVTM, CDR2 ANQGSEA. This chain's CDR3 is CSVGDGVTLNTGELFF. In DNA form, the CDR3 reads TGCAGCGTGGGGGACGGAGTGACCCTGAACACCGGGGAGCTGTTTTTT.

The chain has TRBV27 and TRBJ2-1, with D tentatively TRBD2 (7 bases). This CDR3 is 15 amino acids long. Trimming took 3 bases from V and 8 from J, leaving 17 bases between them. The germline V gene encodes CDR1 MNHEY and CDR2 SMNVEV (reference sequence). CDR3 amino acids: CASSFAGARVDEQFF. Written as DNA, the CDR3 is TGTGCCAGCAGTTTCGCGGGGGCGAGGGTGGATGAGCAGTTCTTC.

A few counts support this clonotype. The chain is built from TRBV2 and TRBJ2-1; 13 bases match TRBD2. Germline V lookup: CDR1 SNHLY, CDR2 FYNNEI. CDR3 length: 17 residues. The V and J ends lost 2 bases and 6 bases, in that order; junction bases with no gene match: 7. The CDR3 spells CASSETSGRAGRNEQFF. As DNA, the CDR3 is TGTGCCAGCAGTGAAACTAGCGGGAGGGCCGGTCGCAATGAGCAGTTCTTC.